This T cell receptor beta chain was identified during a study of CD8 T cells in ankylosing spondylitis. This clonotype has a count of ten or more. Its cognate antigen is unknown. CDR1 MNHNS and CDR2 SASEGT come from the germline V gene. The CDR3 runs 18 residues. V was cut by 6 bases and J by 0 bases, with 21 bases left in between. Generation of TCR beta libraries employed quantitative 5'-RACE incorporating molecular barcodes. TCRdb ran MiXCR on the 5' RACE reads and lists one entry per CDR3 protein. The table lists around 250,000 distinct CDR3 sequences, approximately 12% of them singletons. Study-wide points: It appeared that ankylosing spondylitis blood was characterized by a TCR beta motif of fewer than 10 highly homologous variants. Earlier literature documents some of the motif variants in reactive arthritis synovial fluid and blood. Reportedly, disease-linked clones are significantly enriched in ankylosing spondylitis patients' matched synovial fluid.

Sequenced: blood, either unsorted or a sorted T cell fraction (not recorded which). The chain employs TRBV6-1 and TRBJ1-3; tentative D call: TRBD1 (6 bases). The TCR sequence derives from a male donor with ankylosing spondylitis or in good health (not recorded which). The CDR3 loop reads CASRTTTAGGISGNTIYF. CDR3 in DNA: TGTGCCAGCAGGACAACGACTGCGGGGGGCATCTCTGGAAACACCATATATTTT.